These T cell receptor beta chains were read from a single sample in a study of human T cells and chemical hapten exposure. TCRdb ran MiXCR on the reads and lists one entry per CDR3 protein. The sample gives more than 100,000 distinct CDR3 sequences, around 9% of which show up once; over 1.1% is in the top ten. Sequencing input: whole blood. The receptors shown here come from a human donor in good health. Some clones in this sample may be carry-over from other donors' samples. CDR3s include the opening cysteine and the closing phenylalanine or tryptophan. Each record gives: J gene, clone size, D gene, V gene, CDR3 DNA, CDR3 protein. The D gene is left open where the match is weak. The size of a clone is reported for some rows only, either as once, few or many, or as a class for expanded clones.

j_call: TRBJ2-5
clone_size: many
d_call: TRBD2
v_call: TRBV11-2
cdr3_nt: TGTGCCAGCAGCTTATACAAGCGGGAGGAGGGTGAGACCCAGTACTTC
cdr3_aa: CASSLYKREEGETQYF

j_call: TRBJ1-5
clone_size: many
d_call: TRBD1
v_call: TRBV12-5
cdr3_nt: TGTGCTAGTGGTGCGGGACAGGATAACAATCAGCCCCAGCATTTT
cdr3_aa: CASGAGQDNNQPQHF

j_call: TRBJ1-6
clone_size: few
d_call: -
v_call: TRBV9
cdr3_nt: TGTGCCAGCAGCGAGAGCTCCTATAATTCACCCCTCCACTTT
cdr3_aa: CASSESSYNSPLHF

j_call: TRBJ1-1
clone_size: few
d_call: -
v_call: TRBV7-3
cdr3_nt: TGTGCCAGCAGCTCATCCGGACACCCGAGGACTGAAGCTTTCTTT
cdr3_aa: CASSSSGHPRTEAFF

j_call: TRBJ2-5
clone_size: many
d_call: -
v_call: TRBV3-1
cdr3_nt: TGTGCCAGCAGCCAGAGTAACCAAGAGACCCAGTACTTC
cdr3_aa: CASSQSNQETQYF

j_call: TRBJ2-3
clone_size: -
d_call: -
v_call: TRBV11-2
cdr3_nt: TGTGCCAGCAGCGGCGCGAGCGAGACAGATACGCAGTATTTT
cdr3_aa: CASSGASETDTQYF

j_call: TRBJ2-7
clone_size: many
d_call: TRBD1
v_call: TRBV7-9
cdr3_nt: TGTGCCAGCAGCTTAGAGGGGACAGGGGGTGAGCAGTACTTC
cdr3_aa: CASSLEGTGGEQYF

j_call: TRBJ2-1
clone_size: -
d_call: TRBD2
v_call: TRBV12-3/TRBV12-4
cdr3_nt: TGTGCCAGCAGTATCAGGACTAGCGGGAGGGCAGATGAGCAGTTCTTC
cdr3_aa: CASSIRTSGRADEQFF

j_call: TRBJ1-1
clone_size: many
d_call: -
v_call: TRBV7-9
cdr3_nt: TGTGCCAGCAGCTTAGCGGGGTACACTGAAGCTTTCTTT
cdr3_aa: CASSLAGYTEAFF

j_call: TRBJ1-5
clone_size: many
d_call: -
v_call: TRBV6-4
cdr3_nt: TGTGCCAGCAGTCCCAGCGAATCCGGGCCCCAGCATTTT
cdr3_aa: CASSPSESGPQHF

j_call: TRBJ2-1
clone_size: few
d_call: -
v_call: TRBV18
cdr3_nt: TGTGCCAGCTCAGTGGGACACCGCAATGAGCAGTTCTTC
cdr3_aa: CASSVGHRNEQFF

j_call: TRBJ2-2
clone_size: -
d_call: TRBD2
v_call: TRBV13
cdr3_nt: TGTGCCAGCAACACACATAGGGGACTAGAATTTTGCGGGGAGCTGTTTTTT
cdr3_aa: CASNTHRGLEFCGELFF

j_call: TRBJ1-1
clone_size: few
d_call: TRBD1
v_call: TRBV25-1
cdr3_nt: TGTGCCAGCAGTGACCCTGGGACAGAGAACACTGAAGCTTTCTTT
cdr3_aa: CASSDPGTENTEAFF

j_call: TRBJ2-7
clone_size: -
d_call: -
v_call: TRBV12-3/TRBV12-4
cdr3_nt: TGTGCCAGCAGTTTCGTCCCGGAAAAGTACGAGCAGTACTTC
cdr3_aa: CASSFVPEKYEQYF

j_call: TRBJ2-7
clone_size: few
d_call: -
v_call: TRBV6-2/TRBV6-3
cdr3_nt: TGTGCCAGCAAACCCATCGTTAGCTCCTACGAGCAGTACTTC
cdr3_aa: CASKPIVSSYEQYF

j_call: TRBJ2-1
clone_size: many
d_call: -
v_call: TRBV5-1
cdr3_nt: TGCGCCAGCAGCTTGCAAGAAAATGAGCAGTTCTTC
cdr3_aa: CASSLQENEQFF

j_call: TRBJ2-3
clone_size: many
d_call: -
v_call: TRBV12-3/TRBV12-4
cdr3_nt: TGTGCCAGCAGGACCTCGTCTGATACGCAGTATTTT
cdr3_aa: CASRTSSDTQYF

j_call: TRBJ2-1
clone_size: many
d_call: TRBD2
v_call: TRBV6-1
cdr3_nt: TGTGCCAGCAGTGAAGGCCCCGGGACTAGCGGGAGGCTTGCCTACAATGAGCAGTTCTTC
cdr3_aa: CASSEGPGTSGRLAYNEQFF

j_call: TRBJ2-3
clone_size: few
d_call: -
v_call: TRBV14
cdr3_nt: TGTGCCAGCAGCCGACTGCCATCGGATACGCAGTATTTT
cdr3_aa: CASSRLPSDTQYF

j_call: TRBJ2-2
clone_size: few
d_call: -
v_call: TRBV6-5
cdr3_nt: TGTGCCAGCAGTTACTCTCGAGGGGGAGGACGGTCGAACACCGGGGAGCTGTTTTTT
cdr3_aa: CASSYSRGGGRSNTGELFF

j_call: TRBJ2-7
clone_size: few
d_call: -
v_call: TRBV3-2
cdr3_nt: TGTGCCAGCAGCCAATTTCGGTTCCCGACGGTAGAGCAGTACTTC
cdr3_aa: CASSQFRFPTVEQYF

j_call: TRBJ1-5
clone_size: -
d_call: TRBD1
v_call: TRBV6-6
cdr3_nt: TGTGCCAGCAGTAGGACCCTGAACAGGGGGCGCAATCAGCCCCAGCATTTT
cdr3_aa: CASSRTLNRGRNQPQHF

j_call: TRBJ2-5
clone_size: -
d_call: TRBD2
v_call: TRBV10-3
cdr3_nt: TGTGCCATCAGCGATTTAGCGGGAGGAAGAGAGACCCAGTACTTC
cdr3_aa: CAISDLAGGRETQYF

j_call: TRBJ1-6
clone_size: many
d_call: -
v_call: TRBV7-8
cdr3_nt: TGTGCCAGCAGCTCAAATAAAAATTCACCCCTCCACTTT
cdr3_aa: CASSSNKNSPLHF

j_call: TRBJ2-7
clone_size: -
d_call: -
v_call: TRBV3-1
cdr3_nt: TGTGCCAGCAGCCAGCAGGGGACCAACGAGCAGTACTTC
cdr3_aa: CASSQQGTNEQYF

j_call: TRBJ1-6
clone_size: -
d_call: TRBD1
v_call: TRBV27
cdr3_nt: TGTGCCAGCAGTTTCATAGGACAGGGAAACTCACCCCTCCACTTT
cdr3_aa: CASSFIGQGNSPLHF

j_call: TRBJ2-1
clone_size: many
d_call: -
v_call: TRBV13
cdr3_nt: TGTGCCAGCAGCTTAGCGGGGGAGCAGTTCTTC
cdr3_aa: CASSLAGEQFF

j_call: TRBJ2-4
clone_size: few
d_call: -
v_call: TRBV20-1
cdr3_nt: TGCAGTGCTAAAGGACAGACAACCCTAGCCAAAAACATTCAGTACTTC
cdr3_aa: CSAKGQTTLAKNIQYF

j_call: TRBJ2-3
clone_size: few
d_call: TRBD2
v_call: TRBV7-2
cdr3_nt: TGTGCCAGCAGCTTAGCGGTGGGACTAGCCGGCACAGATACGCAGTATTTT
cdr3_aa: CASSLAVGLAGTDTQYF

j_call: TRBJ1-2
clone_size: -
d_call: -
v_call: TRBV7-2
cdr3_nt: TGTGCCAGCAGCGGAGGACAGAATAACTATGGCTGCACCTTC
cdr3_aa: CASSGGQNNYGCTF

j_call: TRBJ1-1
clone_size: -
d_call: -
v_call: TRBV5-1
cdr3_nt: TGCGCCAGCAGCTTGGAGCAGTTTGTTTCTGAAGCTTTCTTT
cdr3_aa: CASSLEQFVSEAFF

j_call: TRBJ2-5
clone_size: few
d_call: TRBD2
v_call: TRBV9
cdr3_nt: TGTGCCAGCAGCTCTCCAGCGGGGCGGGGTGGAGAGACCCAGTACTTC
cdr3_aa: CASSSPAGRGGETQYF

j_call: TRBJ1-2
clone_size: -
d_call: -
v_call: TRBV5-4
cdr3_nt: TGTGCCAGCAGTGGACAGTCCCACTATGGCTACACCTTC
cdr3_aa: CASSGQSHYGYTF

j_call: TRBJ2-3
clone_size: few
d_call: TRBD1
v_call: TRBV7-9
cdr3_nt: TGTGCCAGCAGGCCCAGGGGGTCCACAGATACGCAGTATTTT
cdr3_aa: CASRPRGSTDTQYF

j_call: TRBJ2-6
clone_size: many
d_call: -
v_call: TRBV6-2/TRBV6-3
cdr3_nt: TGTGCCAGCGCCTGGGACACCGAGCTCCAGCTAGGAGGGGCCAACGTCCTGACTTTC
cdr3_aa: CASAWDTELQLGGANVLTF

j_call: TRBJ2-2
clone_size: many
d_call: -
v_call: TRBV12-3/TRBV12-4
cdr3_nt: TGTGCCAGCAGTTTAGGCCAGGGCGTCGCCGGGGAGCTGTTTTTT
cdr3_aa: CASSLGQGVAGELFF

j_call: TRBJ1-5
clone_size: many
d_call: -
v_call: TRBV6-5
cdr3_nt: TGTGCCAGCAGTTTCAGGGGTACCAATCAGCCCCAGCATTTT
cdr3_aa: CASSFRGTNQPQHF

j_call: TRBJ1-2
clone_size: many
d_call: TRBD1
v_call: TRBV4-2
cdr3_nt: TGTGCCAGCAGCCAAGCACAGGGGACCTATGGCTACACCTTC
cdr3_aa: CASSQAQGTYGYTF

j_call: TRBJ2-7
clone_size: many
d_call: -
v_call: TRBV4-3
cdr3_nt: TGCGCCAGCAGCCGCGAGCGGAGGACCTACGAGCAGTACTTC
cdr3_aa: CASSRERRTYEQYF

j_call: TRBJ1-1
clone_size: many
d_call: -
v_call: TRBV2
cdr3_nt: TGTGCCAGCGGGACTCCTTGGGGGGCGAACACTGAAGCTTTCTTT
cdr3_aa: CASGTPWGANTEAFF

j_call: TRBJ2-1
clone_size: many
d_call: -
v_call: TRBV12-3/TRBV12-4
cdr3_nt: TGTGCCAGCAGTTTAGCCACTAGCAGGGGGGAGCGGGGCAATGAGCAGTTCTTC
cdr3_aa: CASSLATSRGERGNEQFF

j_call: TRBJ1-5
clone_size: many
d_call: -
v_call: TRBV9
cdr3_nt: TGTGCCAGCAGCCCGAGAGTCGGCGGAGGCAATCAGCCCCAGCATTTT
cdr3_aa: CASSPRVGGGNQPQHF

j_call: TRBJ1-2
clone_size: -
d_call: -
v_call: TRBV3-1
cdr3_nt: TGTGCCAGCAGCCAAGGGAGATCATTTTTGGACGGCTACACCTTC
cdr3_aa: CASSQGRSFLDGYTF

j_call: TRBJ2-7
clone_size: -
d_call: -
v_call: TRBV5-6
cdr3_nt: TGTGCCAGCAGCCCCCAGGGCCTCTACGAGCAGTACTTC
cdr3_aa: CASSPQGLYEQYF

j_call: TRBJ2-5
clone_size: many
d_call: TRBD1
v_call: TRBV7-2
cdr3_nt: TGTGCCAGCAGGCAGGGGGCGGGAGAGACCCAGTACTTC
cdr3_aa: CASRQGAGETQYF

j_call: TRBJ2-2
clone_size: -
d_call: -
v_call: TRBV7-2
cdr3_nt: TGTGCCAGCAGCTTCGACCCATCGAACACCGGGGAGCTGTTTTTT
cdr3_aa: CASSFDPSNTGELFF

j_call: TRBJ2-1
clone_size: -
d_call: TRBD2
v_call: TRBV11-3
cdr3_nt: TGTGCCAGCAGCCCGACCGGACTAGCGAAATACAATGAGCAGTTCTTC
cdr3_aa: CASSPTGLAKYNEQFF

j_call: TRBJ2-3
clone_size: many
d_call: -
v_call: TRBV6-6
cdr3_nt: TGTGCCAGCAAAACAGGGAGGGGTAACAAGGATACGCAGTATTTT
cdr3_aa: CASKTGRGNKDTQYF

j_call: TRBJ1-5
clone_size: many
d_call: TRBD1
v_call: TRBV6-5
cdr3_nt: TGTGCCAGCAGTAGATGGGGGACAGGGCAAAACAATCAGCCCCAGCATTTT
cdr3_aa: CASSRWGTGQNNQPQHF

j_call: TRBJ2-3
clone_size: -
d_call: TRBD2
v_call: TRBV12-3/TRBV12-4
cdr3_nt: TGTGCCAGCAGCCGAAGCGGGAGGCCTAAAGATACGCAGTATTTT
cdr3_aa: CASSRSGRPKDTQYF

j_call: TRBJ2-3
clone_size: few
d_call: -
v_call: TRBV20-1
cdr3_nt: TGCAGTGCTAGAAGACAGACGAGCACAGATACGCAGTATTTT
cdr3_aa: CSARRQTSTDTQYF

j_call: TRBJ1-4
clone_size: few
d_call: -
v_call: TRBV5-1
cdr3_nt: TGCGCCAGCAGCCCGGGACAAGCTAATGAAAAACTGTTTTTT
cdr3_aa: CASSPGQANEKLFF

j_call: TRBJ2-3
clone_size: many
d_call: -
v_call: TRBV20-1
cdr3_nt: TGCAGTGCTAGAGATCCGCGGGGTACAGATACGCAGTATTTT
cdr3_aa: CSARDPRGTDTQYF

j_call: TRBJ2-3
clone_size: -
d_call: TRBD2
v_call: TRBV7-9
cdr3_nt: TGTGCCAGCAGACACCCCCGGACTAGCGGTTCAACAGATACGCAGTATTTT
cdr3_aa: CASRHPRTSGSTDTQYF

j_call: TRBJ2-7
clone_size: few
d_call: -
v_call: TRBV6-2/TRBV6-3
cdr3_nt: TGTGCCAGCAGTTACTCGAGGAAGGGGACCTCCTACGAGCAGTACTTC
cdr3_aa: CASSYSRKGTSYEQYF

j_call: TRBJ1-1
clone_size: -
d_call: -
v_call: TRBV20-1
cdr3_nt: TGCAGTGCTAGAGGGTCGCTAACTGAAGCTTTCTTT
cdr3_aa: CSARGSLTEAFF

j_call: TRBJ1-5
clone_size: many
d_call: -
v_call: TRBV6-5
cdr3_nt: TGTGCCAGCAGTTACACGGCGGGGGGTCAGCCCCAGCATTTT
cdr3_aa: CASSYTAGGQPQHF